One and the same sample provided the 8 T cell receptor beta chains below, sequenced in a study of blood T cell repertoires in COVID-19. Assay: immunoSEQ multiplex PCR; the TCRdb copy retains only in-frame clones and omits some. This sample carries 200,000 to 300,000 clones, 86% of them seen once, and the ten largest clones take 2.5% to 3.5%. The sequenced material came from peripheral blood. These receptor sequences come from a woman in her 30s who had recovered from COVID-19.

This clone occurred once. The J gene is TRBJ2-7, the V gene TRBV4-1, with D unclear. Germline lookup yields CDR1 MGHRA and CDR2 YSYEKL. CDR3 length: 15 amino acids. V was shortened by 4 bases and J by 0 bases, with 13 bases between the two germline ends. DNA for the CDR3: TGCGCCAGCAGCCTATCCTCTTCGAGCTCCTACGAGCAGTACTTC. Protein product: CASSLSSSSSYEQYF.

The gene calls are TRBV10-3 and TRBJ1-1; 9 bases align to TRBD1. V was pared by 4 bases and J by 5 bases, with 8 bases of the junction left unmatched. This CDR3 has 15 residues. Germline V gene sequence: CDR1 ENHRY, CDR2 SYGVKD. The CDR3 is CAISVGGQGTTEAFF. CDR3 sequence (DNA): TGTGCCATCAGTGTGGGGGGACAGGGAACGACTGAAGCTTTCTTT.

This rearrangement joins TRBV4-3 to TRBJ2-7, with 9 bases identical to TRBD2. The CDR3 runs to 16 residues. V lost 3 bases and J lost 2; bases outside the gene matches: 8. Germline CDR1 reads LGHNA; CDR2 reads YSLEER. This chain's CDR3 is CASSQEFSGGPYEQYF. In nucleotides, the CDR3 is TGCGCCAGCAGCCAGGAGTTTAGCGGGGGACCCTACGAGCAGTACTTC.

The chain carries TRBV6-2 or TRBV6-3 and TRBJ2-3, with 12 nucleotides matching TRBD2. Germline loops: CDR1 MNHEY, CDR2 SVGEGT. J gave up 9 bases and V 4 bases, and 11 bases lay outside the gene matches. The CDR3 sequence is 16 residues long. The CDR3 loop reads CASSSGLAGTQDTQYF. As DNA, the CDR3 is TGTGCCAGCAGTTCAGGACTAGCGGGAACTCAGGACACGCAGTATTTT.

The rearrangement links TRBV7-9 to TRBJ2-2, with 8 nucleotides matching TRBD2. CDR3 length equals 16 residues. Losses at the gene ends were 4 bases for V and 2 bases for J; bases not matched to a gene: 6. From germline, CDR1 is SEHNR and CDR2 FQNEAQ (reference sequence). The DNA of the CDR3 is TGTGCCAGCAGCTCAAGACTAGCGTTTAACACCGGGGAGCTGTTTTTT. This sequence encodes CASSSRLAFNTGELFF. The full variable domain, its missing parts supplied by reference TRBV7-9 and TRBJ2-2, is DTGVSQNPRHKITKRGQNVTFRCDPISEHNRLYWYRQTLGQGPEFLTYFQNEAQLEKSRLLSDRFSAERPKGSFSTLEIQRTEQGDSAMYLCASSSRLAFNTGELFFGEGSRLTVL.

The gene calls are TRBV27 and TRBJ1-6, with D uncertain. V lost 5 bases and J 0 bases, leaving 14 bases between the germline ends. Looked up from germline, CDR1 is MNHEY and CDR2 is SMNVEV (reference sequence). The CDR3 has 17 amino acids. CDR3 nucleotides: TGTGCCAGCAGTCCGTTAGTCCCAAGCTCCTATAATTCACCCCTCCACTTT. It specifies CASSPLVPSSYNSPLHF.

This clone was recorded only once. The V gene is TRBV29-1, the J gene TRBJ2-7; 7 positions match TRBD1. The CDR3 runs to 12 residues. Germline CDR1 reads SQVTM; CDR2 reads ANQGSEA. The ends lost 7 bases at V and 1 base at J; junction bases unmatched: 4. The CDR3 DNA is TGCAGCGCTGAGACAGGGTCCTACGAGCAGTACTTC. It specifies CSAETGSYEQYF.

The chain carries TRBV19 and TRBJ2-3; 10 bases are a match to TRBD2. The germline V gene encodes CDR1 LNHDA and CDR2 SQIVND (reference sequence). V trimming: 0 bases; J trimming: 4 bases; junction bases outside the gene matches: 4. The CDR3 consists of 16 residues. The CDR3 reads CASSIESGGVADTQYF. The CDR3 nucleotides are TGTGCCAGTAGTATAGAGAGCGGGGGGGTAGCAGATACGCAGTATTTT.